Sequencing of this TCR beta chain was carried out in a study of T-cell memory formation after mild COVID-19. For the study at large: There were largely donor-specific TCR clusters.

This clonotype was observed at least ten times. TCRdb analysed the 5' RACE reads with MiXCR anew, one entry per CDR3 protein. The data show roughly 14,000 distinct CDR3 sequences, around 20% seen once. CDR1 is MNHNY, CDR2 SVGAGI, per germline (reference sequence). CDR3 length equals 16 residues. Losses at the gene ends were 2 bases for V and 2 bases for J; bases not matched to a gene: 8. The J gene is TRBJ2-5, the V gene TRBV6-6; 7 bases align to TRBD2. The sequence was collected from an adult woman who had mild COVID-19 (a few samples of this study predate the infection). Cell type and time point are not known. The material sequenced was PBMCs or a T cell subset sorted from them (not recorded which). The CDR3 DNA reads TGTGCCAGCAGTTACGACGCTAGCGGAGATCAAGAGACCCAGTACTTC. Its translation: CASSYDASGDQETQYF.